The 8 T cell receptor beta chains in this list originate from one sample, sequenced in a study of identical twins. TCRdb re-derived calls from the 5' RACE reads in MiXCR, one entry per CDR3 protein. The sample carries nearly 900,000 distinct CDR3 sequences, about 12% recorded once. The same data also went into a second study, on yellow fever vaccine responses in identical twins.

The material sequenced was PBMCs. All receptors derive from a woman aged 18-29 years in good health.

This clonotype was seen a few times. This sequence joins TRBV28 and TRBJ2-7; TRBD2 matches 8 bases. Trimming cost V 3 bases and J 3 bases; bases outside gene matches: 13. The CDR3 spans 17 residues. The germline V gene encodes CDR1 MDHEN and CDR2 SYDVKM. The CDR3, as DNA: TGTGCCAGCAGTTTCTCCTTGAGCGGGAGCCGGAGCTACGAGCAGTACTTC. This codes for CASSFSLSGSRSYEQYF.

The chain links TRBV9 to TRBJ2-6; 9 nucleotides align to TRBD1. V shed 4 bases and J 1 base; nucleotides not matched to a gene: 9. Germline V CDR1 and CDR2: SGDLS, YYNGEE. The CDR3 covers 18 residues. CDR3 coding DNA: TGTGCCAGCAGCCCCAGGGGACAGGGATATTCTGGGGCCAACGTCCTGACTTTC. Encoded protein: CASSPRGQGYSGANVLTF.

This clonotype was seen at least ten times. The chain employs TRBV7-2 and TRBJ1-1, with unresolved D. Germline V gene sequence: CDR1 SGHTA, CDR2 FQGNSA. Trimming cost V 2 bases and J 4 bases, with 11 bases left between them. This CDR3 contains 14 residues. The CDR3 region is CASSLSFGGTEAFF. Here the CDR3 DNA reads TGTGCCAGCAGCTTATCTTTCGGAGGCACTGAAGCTTTCTTT.

The chain combines TRBV9 with TRBJ1-6, with D maybe TRBD1 (6 bases). The CDR3 extends over 13 amino acids. V shed 3 bases and J shed 9 bases, with 10 bases lying between them. From germline, CDR1 is SGDLS and CDR2 YYNGEE. The CDR3 sequence: CASSDDRSSPLHF. DNA of the CDR3: TGTGCCAGCAGCGACGACAGGAGTTCACCCCTCCACTTT.

The chain recombines TRBV15 with TRBJ2-1; D not resolved. Per germline, CDR1 LNHNV and CDR2 YYDKDF (reference sequence). Trimming pared 3 bases from V and 4 bases from J, leaving 10 bases between. The CDR3 has 14 residues. CDR3 coding DNA: TGTGCCACCAGCAGGGGGTTTGGGTACAATGAGCAGTTCTTC. This encodes CATSRGFGYNEQFF.

The rearrangement joins TRBV5-1 to TRBJ2-2, with 9 bases lining up with TRBD1. The CDR3 totals 15 residues. The V and J ends lost 6 bases and 4 bases, in that order; junction bases with no gene match: 7. In germline, CDR1 is SGHRS, CDR2 YFSETQ. The CDR3: CASIPGQGLTGELFF. Written as DNA, the CDR3 is TGCGCCAGCATTCCGGGACAGGGCCTCACCGGGGAGCTGTTTTTT.

This clonotype was found many times. The chain couples TRBV5-5 to TRBJ2-1; D is ambiguous. Germline loops: CDR1 SGHKS, CDR2 YYEKEE (reference sequence). V lost 3 bases and J lost 8, with 3 bases in between. The CDR3 extends over 10 amino acids. This chain's CDR3 is CASSSHEQFF. The CDR3 DNA follows: TGTGCCAGCAGCTCGCATGAGCAGTTCTTC.

This clonotype was seen more than once but under ten times. This chain joins TRBV12-3 or TRBV12-4 and TRBJ2-3; the D is unclear. CDR3 length: 16 residues. V lost 5 bases and J 1 base, leaving 16 bases between the germline ends. CDR3 sequence: CASSGRARQGTDTQYF. As DNA, the CDR3 is TGTGCCAGCAGTGGCCGGGCCCGGCAGGGCACAGATACGCAGTATTTT.